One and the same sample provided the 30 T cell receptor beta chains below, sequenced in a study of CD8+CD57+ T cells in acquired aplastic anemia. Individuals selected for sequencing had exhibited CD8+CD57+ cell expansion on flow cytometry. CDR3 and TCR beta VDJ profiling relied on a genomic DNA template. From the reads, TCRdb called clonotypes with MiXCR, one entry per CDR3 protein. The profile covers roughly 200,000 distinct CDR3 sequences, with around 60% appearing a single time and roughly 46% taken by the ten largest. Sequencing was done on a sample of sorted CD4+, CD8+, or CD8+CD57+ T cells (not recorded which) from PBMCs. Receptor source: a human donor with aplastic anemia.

The DNA of the CDR3 is TGTGCCAGCAGCCTGAGACTAGCGGCCACCAACGAGCAGTTCTTC. Translated: CASSLRLAATNEQFF. The chain couples TRBV7-6 to TRBJ2-1; 9 positions match TRBD2. Germline CDR1 and CDR2: SGHVS and FNYEAQ. With V trimmed by 5 bases and J by 10 bases, 12 bases remained unmatched. The CDR3 length is 15 residues.

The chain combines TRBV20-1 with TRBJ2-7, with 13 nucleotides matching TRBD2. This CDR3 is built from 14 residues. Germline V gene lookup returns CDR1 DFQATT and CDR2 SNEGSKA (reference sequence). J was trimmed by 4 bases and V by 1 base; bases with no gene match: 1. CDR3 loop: CSARAGLAGYEQYF. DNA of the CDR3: TGCAGTGCTAGAGCGGGACTAGCGGGGTACGAGCAGTACTTC.

As DNA, the CDR3 is TGTGCCAGTCGGAACGCGAACACCGGGGAGCTGTTTTTT. This translates into CASRNANTGELFF. The chain uses TRBV7-7 and TRBJ2-2; D remains unclear. CDR3 length: 13 amino acids. The V end was cut by 9 bases, the J end by 0 bases, with 8 bases between. CDR1 and CDR2 (germline): SSHAT, FNYEAQ (reference sequence).

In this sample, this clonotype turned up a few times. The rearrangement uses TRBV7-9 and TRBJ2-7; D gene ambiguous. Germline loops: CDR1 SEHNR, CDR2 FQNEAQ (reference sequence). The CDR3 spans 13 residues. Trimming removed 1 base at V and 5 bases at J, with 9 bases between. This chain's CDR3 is CASSLVPQDEQYF. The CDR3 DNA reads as TGTGCCAGCAGCTTAGTTCCTCAGGACGAGCAGTACTTC.

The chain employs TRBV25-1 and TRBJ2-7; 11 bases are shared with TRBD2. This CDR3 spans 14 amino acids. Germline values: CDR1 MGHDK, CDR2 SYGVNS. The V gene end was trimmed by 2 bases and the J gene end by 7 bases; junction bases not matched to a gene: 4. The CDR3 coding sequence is TGTGCCAGCAGTGAAGTAGCGGGGGGGAATGAGCAGTACTTC. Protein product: CASSEVAGGNEQYF.

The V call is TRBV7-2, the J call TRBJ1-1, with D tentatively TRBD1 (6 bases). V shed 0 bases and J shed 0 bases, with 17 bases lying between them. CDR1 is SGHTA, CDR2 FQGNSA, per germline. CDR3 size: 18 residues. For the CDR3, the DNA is TGTGCCAGCAGCTTAGCTCCACAGGGCCGTAGGTTGAACACTGAAGCTTTCTTT. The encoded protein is CASSLAPQGRRLNTEAFF.

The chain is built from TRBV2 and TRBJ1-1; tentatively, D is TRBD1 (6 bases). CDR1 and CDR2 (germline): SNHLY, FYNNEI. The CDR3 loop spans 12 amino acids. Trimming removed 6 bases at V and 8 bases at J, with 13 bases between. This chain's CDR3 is CASSYRDYEAFF. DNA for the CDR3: TGTGCCAGCAGCTACAGGGACTACGAAGCTTTCTTT.

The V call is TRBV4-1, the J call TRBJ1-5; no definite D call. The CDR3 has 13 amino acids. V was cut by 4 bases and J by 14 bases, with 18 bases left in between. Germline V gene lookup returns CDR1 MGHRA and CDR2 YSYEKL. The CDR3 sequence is CASSPWVGSYEHF. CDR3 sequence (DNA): TGCGCCAGCAGCCCCTGGGTAGGGAGCTACGAGCATTTT.

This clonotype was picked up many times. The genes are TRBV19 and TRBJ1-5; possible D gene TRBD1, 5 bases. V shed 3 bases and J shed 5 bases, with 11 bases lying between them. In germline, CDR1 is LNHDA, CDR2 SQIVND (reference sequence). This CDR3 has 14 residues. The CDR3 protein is CASSITGTHQPQHF. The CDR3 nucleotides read TGTGCCAGTAGTATCACGGGGACCCATCAGCCCCAGCATTTT.

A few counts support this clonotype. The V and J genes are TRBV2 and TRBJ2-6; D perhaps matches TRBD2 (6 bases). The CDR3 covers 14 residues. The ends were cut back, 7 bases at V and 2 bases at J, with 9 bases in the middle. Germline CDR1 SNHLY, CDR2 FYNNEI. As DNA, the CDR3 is TGTGCCAGCACCGGGGAGGCTGGGGCCAACGTCCTGACTTTC. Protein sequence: CASTGEAGANVLTF.

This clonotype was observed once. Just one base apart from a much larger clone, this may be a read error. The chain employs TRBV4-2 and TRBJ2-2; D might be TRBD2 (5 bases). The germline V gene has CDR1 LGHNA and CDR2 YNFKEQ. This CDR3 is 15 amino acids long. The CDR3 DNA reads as TGTGCCAACAGCCAAGACCTCAGGAGGACCGGGGAGCTGTTTTTT. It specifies CANSQDLRRTGELFF.

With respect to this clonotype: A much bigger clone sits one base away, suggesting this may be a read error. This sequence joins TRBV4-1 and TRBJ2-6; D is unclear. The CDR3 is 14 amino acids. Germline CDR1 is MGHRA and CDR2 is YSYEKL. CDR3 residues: CASSTGSRANVLTF. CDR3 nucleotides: TGCGCCAGCAGCACGGGCTCTAGGGCCAACGTCCTGACTTTC.

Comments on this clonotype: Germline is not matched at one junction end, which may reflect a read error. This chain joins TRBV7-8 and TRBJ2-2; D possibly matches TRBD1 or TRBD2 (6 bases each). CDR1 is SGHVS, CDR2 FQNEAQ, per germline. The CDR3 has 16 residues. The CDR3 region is CASSLEGGRGTGELSW. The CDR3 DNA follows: TGTGCCAGCAGCTTAGAGGGGGGCCGGGGCACCGGGGAGCTGTCTTGG.

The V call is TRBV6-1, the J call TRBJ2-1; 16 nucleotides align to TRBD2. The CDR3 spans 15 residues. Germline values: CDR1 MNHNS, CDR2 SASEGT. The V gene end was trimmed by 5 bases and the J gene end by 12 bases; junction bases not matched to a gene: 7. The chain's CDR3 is CASSYGTSGGAGQFF. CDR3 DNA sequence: TGTGCCAGCAGTTACGGGACTAGCGGGGGGGCCGGGCAGTTCTTC.

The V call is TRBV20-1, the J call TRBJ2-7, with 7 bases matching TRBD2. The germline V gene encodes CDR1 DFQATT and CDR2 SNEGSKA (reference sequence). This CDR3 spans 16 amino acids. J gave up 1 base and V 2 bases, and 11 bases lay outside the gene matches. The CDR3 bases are TGCAGTGCTAGATGGGAGAGGGGAGCGGGGTCCTACGAGCAGTACTTC. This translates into CSARWERGAGSYEQYF.

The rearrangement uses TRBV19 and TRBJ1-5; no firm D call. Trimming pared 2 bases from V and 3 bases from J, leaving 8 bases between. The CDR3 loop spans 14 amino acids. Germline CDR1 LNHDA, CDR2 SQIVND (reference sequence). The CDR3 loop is CASSIQWNNQPQHF. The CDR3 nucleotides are TGTGCCAGTAGTATACAATGGAACAATCAGCCCCAGCATTTT.

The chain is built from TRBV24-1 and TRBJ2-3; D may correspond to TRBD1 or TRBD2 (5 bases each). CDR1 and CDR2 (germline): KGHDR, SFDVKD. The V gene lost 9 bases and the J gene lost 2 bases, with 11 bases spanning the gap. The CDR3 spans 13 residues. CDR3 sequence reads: CATGTAATDTQYF. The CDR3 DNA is TGTGCCACCGGGACGGCTGCCACAGATACGCAGTATTTT.

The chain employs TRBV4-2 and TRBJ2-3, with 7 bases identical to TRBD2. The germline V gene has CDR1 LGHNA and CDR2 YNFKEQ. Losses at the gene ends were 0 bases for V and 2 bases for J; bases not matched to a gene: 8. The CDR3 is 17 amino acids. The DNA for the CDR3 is TGTGCCAGCAGCCAAGAAGTCGGGGGGACCCACACAGATACGCAGTATTTT. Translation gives CASSQEVGGTHTDTQYF.

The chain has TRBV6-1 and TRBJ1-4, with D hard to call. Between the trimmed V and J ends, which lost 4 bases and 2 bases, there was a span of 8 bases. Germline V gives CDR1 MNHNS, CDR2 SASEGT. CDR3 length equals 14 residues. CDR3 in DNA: TGTGCCAGCAGTGGAGAGCGGACTAATGAAAAACTGTTTTTT. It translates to CASSGERTNEKLFF.

The DNA of the CDR3 is TGTGCCAGTAGCCCGGGACACCTTACCCCTGGAGCTTTCTTT. Amino acid sequence: CASSPGHLTPGAFF. The chain carries TRBV19 and TRBJ1-1, with D tentatively TRBD1 (6 bases). The CDR3 runs to 14 residues. Trimming stripped 6 bases from V and 10 bases from J, with 21 bases between. Germline-derived CDR1 and CDR2 are LNHDA and SQIVND (reference sequence). Complete variable domain (other parts from reference TRBV19 and TRBJ1-1): DGGITQSPKYLFRKEGQNVTLSCEQNLNHDAMYWYRQDPGQGLRLIYYSQIVNDFQKGDIAEGYSVSREKKESFPLTVTSAQKNPTAFYLCASSPGHLTPGAFFGQGTRLTVV.

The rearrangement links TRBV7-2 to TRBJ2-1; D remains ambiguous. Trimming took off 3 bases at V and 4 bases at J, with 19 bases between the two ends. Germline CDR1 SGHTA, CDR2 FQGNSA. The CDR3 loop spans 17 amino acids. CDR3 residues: CASSFVPGGDKYNEQFF. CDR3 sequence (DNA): TGTGCCAGCAGCTTTGTCCCAGGCGGAGATAAGTACAATGAGCAGTTCTTC.

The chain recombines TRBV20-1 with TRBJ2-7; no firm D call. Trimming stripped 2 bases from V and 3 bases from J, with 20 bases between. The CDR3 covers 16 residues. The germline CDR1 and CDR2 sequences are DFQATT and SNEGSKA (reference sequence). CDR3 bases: TGCAGTGCTAGACCGAACCCGGGTCGACTCCACTACGAGCAGTACTTC. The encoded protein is CSARPNPGRLHYEQYF.

The CDR3 region has the DNA TGCAGTGGCTACATAGCGGGTACAGATACGCAGTATTTT. This translates into CSGYIAGTDTQYF. The rearrangement uses TRBV20-1 and TRBJ2-3; 7 bases agree with TRBD2. The V and J ends lost 7 bases and 3 bases, in that order; junction bases with no gene match: 7. CDR3 size: 13 residues. The germline CDR1 and CDR2 sequences are DFQATT and SNEGSKA (reference sequence).

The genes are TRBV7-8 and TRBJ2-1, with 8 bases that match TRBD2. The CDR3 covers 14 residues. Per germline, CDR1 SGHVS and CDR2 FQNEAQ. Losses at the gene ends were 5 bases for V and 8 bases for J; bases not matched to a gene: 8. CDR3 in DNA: TGTGCCAGCAGCCCCGGGAGGGCCTTCGATGAGCAGTTCTTC. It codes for CASSPGRAFDEQFF.

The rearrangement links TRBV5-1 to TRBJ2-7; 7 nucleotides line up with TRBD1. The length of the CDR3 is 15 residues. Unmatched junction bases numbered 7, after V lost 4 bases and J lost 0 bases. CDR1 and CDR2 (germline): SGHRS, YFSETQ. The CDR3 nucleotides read TGCGCCAGCAGCGGGCAGGGGGTGAGCTCCTACGAGCAGTACTTC. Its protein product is CASSGQGVSSYEQYF.

CDR3 sequence reads: CASSETATYNEQFF. The CDR3 DNA sequence: TGTGCCAGCAGTGAGACGGCAACTTACAATGAGCAGTTCTTC. This rearrangement joins TRBV25-1 to TRBJ2-1, with D unresolved. This CDR3 spans 14 amino acids. Trimming removed 3 bases at V and 4 bases at J, with 10 bases between. Per germline, CDR1 MGHDK and CDR2 SYGVNS.

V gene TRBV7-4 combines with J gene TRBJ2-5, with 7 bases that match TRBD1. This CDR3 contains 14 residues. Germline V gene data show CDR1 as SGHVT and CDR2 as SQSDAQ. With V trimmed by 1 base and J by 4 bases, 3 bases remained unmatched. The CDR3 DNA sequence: TGTGCCAGCAGCTTAGAATACAGGGGAGAGACCCAGTACTTC. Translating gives CASSLEYRGETQYF.

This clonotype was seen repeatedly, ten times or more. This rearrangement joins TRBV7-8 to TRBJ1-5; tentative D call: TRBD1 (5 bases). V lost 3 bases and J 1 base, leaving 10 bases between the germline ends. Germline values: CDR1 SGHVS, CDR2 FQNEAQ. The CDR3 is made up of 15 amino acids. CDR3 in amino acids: CASSLGRGSNQPQHF. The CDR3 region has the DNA TGTGCCAGCAGCTTGGGGCGGGGGAGCAATCAGCCCCAGCATTTT.

CDR3 sequence reads: CASSVGVAGSQETQYF. The CDR3 DNA follows: TGTGCCAGCAGCGTAGGGGTAGCGGGAAGCCAAGAGACCCAGTACTTC. The chain employs TRBV9 and TRBJ2-5; 8 bases line up with TRBD2. The ends lost 0 bases at V and 1 base at J; junction bases unmatched: 5. The germline CDR1 and CDR2 sequences are SGDLS and YYNGEE. CDR3 length equals 16 residues.

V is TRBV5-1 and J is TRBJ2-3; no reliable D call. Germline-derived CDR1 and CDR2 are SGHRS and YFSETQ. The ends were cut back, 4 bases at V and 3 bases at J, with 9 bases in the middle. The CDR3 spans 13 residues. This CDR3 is CASSTPGTDTQYF. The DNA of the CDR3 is TGCGCCAGCAGCACCCCGGGTACAGATACGCAGTATTTT. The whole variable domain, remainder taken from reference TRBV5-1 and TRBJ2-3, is KAGVTQTPRYLIKTRGQQVTLSCSPISGHRSVSWYQQTPGQGLQFLFEYFSETQRNKGNFPGRFSGRQFSNSRSEMNVSTLELGDSALYLCASSTPGTDTQYFGPGTRLTVL.